Listed below are T cell receptor beta chains from one sample, sequenced in a study of cytomegalovirus exposure and HLA in healthy donors. Assay used: immunoSEQ multiplex PCR; TCRdb lists only in-frame clones, some missing. The sample has 99,000 or so clones, 70% to 80% seen once; the top ten hold 16%. The sequencing input was PBMCs. These receptors all stem from a man between 60 and 75 years old in good health and CMV-seropositive. Each CDR3 is given with its conserved first and last residue. The D gene is left open where the match is weak. Only part of the rows carry a size: once, few, many, or a class if the clone is expanded.

clone size,D gene,V gene,J gene,CDR3 protein,CDR3 DNA
NA,NA,TRBV2,TRBJ2-6,CASWRGPLSGANVLTF,TGTGCCAGTTGGCGGGGGCCCCTCTCTGGGGCCAACGTCCTGACTTTC
NA,TRBD1,TRBV29-1,TRBJ1-3,CSVQAMGQGAPSSGNTIYF,TGCAGCGTTCAAGCGATGGGACAGGGGGCCCCGAGCTCTGGAAACACCATATATTTT
NA,NA,TRBV14,TRBJ2-7,CASSPSGWGSSYEQYF,TGTGCCAGCAGCCCAAGCGGGTGGGGAAGCTCCTACGAGCAGTACTTC
NA,NA,TRBV7-8,TRBJ2-7,CASSLEWTLSAGEANEQYF,TGTGCCAGCAGCTTAGAATGGACACTATCTGCAGGCGAGGCCAACGAGCAGTACTTC
NA,NA,TRBV6-6,TRBJ1-4,CASNRGPDNEKLFF,TGTGCCAGCAATAGGGGCCCAGACAATGAAAAACTGTTTTTT
NA,TRBD2,TRBV4-3,TRBJ2-7,CASSRSRSGTTHEQYF,TGCGCCAGCAGCCGAAGCCGATCCGGGACTACGCACGAGCAGTACTTC
few,TRBD1,TRBV7-2,TRBJ1-6,CASRPRTGSSYNSPLHF,TGTGCCAGCAGACCAAGGACAGGAAGCTCCTATAATTCACCCCTCCACTTT
NA,NA,TRBV5-1,TRBJ2-5,CASSLLQGGETQYF,TGCGCCAGCAGCTTGCTACAGGGTGGGGAGACCCAGTACTTC
NA,TRBD1,TRBV11-2,TRBJ2-7,CASSLGTGAYEQYF,TGTGCCAGCAGCCTAGGGACAGGGGCCTACGAGCAGTACTTC
NA,TRBD1,TRBV28,TRBJ1-6,CASSAGTGVRSYNSPLHF,TGTGCCAGCAGCGCCGGGACAGGGGTACGGTCCTATAATTCACCCCTCCACTTT
NA,TRBD1,TRBV5-1,TRBJ2-1,CASSVDRGYNEQFF,TGCGCCAGCAGCGTGGACAGGGGGTACAATGAGCAGTTCTTC
NA,NA,TRBV7-9,TRBJ2-5,CASSLSGYQETQYF,TGTGCCAGCAGCCTTTCGGGGTACCAAGAGACCCAGTACTTC
NA,NA,TRBV4-2,TRBJ1-5,CASSQEPGNQPQHF,TGTGCCAGCAGCCAAGAACCAGGCAATCAGCCCCAGCATTTT
NA,NA,TRBV30,TRBJ2-7,CAHSTRQGYSYEQYF,TGTGCCCATTCGACCCGGCAGGGGTACTCCTACGAGCAGTACTTC
NA,NA,TRBV6-4,TRBJ2-3,CASSAAPGSNTDTQYF,TGTGCCAGCAGTGCGGCCCCGGGATCCAATACAGATACGCAGTATTTT
NA,NA,TRBV9,TRBJ1-2,CASSVDPRYGYTF,TGTGCCAGCAGCGTAGACCCGCGGTATGGCTACACCTTC
NA,NA,TRBV7-9,TRBJ2-7,CASSPQGGSPLKAEQYF,TGTGCCAGCAGCCCCCAGGGGGGCAGCCCTTTAAAGGCCGAGCAGTACTTC
NA,NA,TRBV6-1,TRBJ2-4,CASSEARGSIQYF,TGTGCCAGCAGTGAAGCTCGGGGGAGCATTCAGTACTTC
NA,NA,TRBV7-9,TRBJ2-5,CASSFQETQYF,TGTGCCAGCAGCTTCCAGGAGACCCAGTACTTC
NA,NA,TRBV5-1,TRBJ2-2,CASSYYSFTGELFF,TGCGCCAGCAGCTATTACTCGTTCACCGGGGAGCTGTTTTTT
NA,TRBD1,TRBV7-6,TRBJ1-5,CASSPYQGAISNQPQHF,TGTGCCAGCAGCCCCTACCAGGGGGCTATAAGCAATCAGCCCCAGCATTTT
NA,TRBD1,TRBV7-9,TRBJ1-2,CASSLDRAYGYTF,TGTGCCAGCAGTCTGGACAGGGCTTATGGCTACACCTTC
NA,NA,TRBV10-2,TRBJ2-7,CASSESIGVAHYEQYF,TGCGCCAGCAGTGAGTCGATAGGGGTGGCCCACTACGAGCAGTACTTC
NA,NA,TRBV5-4,TRBJ1-1,CASSSPGRGNTEAFF,TGTGCCAGCAGCTCCCCCGGGCGGGGGAACACTGAAGCTTTCTTT